These 13 T cell receptor beta chains were all obtained from the same sample, sequenced in a study of blood T cell repertoires in COVID-19. TCRdb's table, derived via immunoSEQ multiplex PCR, lists solely in-frame clones and lacks some. The sample lists over 35,000 clones; roughly 90% were seen once. The sample was peripheral blood. The source of these receptors is a man aged 60-69 years with active COVID-19.

This chain joins TRBV4-1 and TRBJ2-5, with 8 bases that match TRBD2. CDR1 and CDR2 from the germline V gene are MGHRA and YSYEKL. Unmatched junction bases numbered 0, after V lost 1 base and J lost 2 bases. This CDR3 contains 14 residues. This CDR3 reads CASSQGLAQETQYF. CDR3 nucleotide sequence: TGCGCCAGCAGCCAAGGACTAGCGCAAGAGACCCAGTACTTC.

The V gene is TRBV7-9, the J gene TRBJ2-1; D may be TRBD2 (5 bases). V lost 6 bases and J 5 bases, leaving 11 bases between the germline ends. CDR1 SEHNR and CDR2 FQNEAQ come from the germline V gene (reference sequence). The CDR3 has 13 residues. CDR3 sequence reads: CASSTGNHNEQFF. As DNA, the CDR3 is TGTGCCAGCAGTACGGGGAATCACAATGAGCAGTTCTTC.

V gene TRBV3-1 (or the pseudogene TRBV3-2) combines with J gene TRBJ2-1; D gene ambiguous. This CDR3 spans 12 amino acids. Trimming cost V 5 bases and J 9 bases, with 11 bases left between them. The V gene's germline CDR1 is LGHDT and CDR2 YNNKEL (reference sequence). The CDR3 spells CASSLGPSEQFF. Written as DNA, the CDR3 is TGTGCCAGCAGCTTAGGCCCTAGTGAGCAGTTCTTC.

About this clone itself: Since the CDR3 does not end with the conserved phenylalanine or tryptophan, this likely comes from a read error. No DNA is shown, since the ends of the CDR3 on it are uncertain; the CDR3 is the one TCRdb lists. CDR3: CASSVVTG. The genes are TRBV9 and TRBJ1-1. CDR1 SGDLS and CDR2 YYNGEE come from the germline V gene. The CDR3 numbers 8 amino acids, ends counted.

This clone was observed once. The J gene is TRBJ2-5, the V gene TRBV7-7, with 13 bases that match TRBD2. This CDR3 spans 17 amino acids. V trimming: 5 bases; J trimming: 5 bases; junction bases outside the gene matches: 11. Germline V lookup: CDR1 SSHAT, CDR2 FNYEAQ (reference sequence). The CDR3: CASSKGLAGAGGETQYF. CDR3 in DNA: TGTGCCAGCAGCAAAGGACTAGCGGGAGCTGGTGGGGAGACCCAGTACTTC. Full variable domain (remainder filled in from reference TRBV7-7 and TRBJ2-5): GAGVSQSPRYKVTKRGQDVTLRCDPISSHATLYWYQQALGQGPEFLTYFNYEAQPDKSGLPSDRFSAERPEGSISTLTIQRTEQRDSAMYRCASSKGLAGAGGETQYFGPGTRLLVL.

A few counts support this clone. This chain joins TRBV12-3 or TRBV12-4 and TRBJ2-7; 9 nucleotides line up with TRBD1. The CDR3 is made up of 12 amino acids. V was clipped by 10 bases and J by 2 bases; unmatched bases: 3. CDR3 region: CATTGGTYEQYF. The DNA of the CDR3 is TGTGCCACCACAGGGGGCACCTACGAGCAGTACTTC.

V gene TRBV27 combines with J gene TRBJ2-7, with a tentative D call TRBD2 (6 bases). The CDR3 runs 14 residues. Trimming cost V 4 bases and J 1 base, with 11 bases left between them. Germline V gene sequence: CDR1 MNHEY, CDR2 SMNVEV (reference sequence). DNA of the CDR3: TGTGCCAGCAGTTCCGGAGGGATTTCCTACGAGCAGTACTTC. This sequence encodes CASSSGGISYEQYF.

This clone was seen a handful of times. This chain uses TRBV27 with TRBJ2-1; D is unresolved. The CDR3 sequence is 12 residues long. V lost 6 bases and J 4 bases, leaving 7 bases between the germline ends. Germline CDR1 reads MNHEY; CDR2 reads SMNVEV (reference sequence). CDR3 sequence reads: CASSPNYNEQFF. In DNA, the CDR3 is TGTGCCAGCAGCCCAAATTACAATGAGCAGTTCTTC.

This clone has a single count. This chain links TRBV7-9 with TRBJ2-5; 7 bases map to TRBD2. The CDR3 runs 15 residues. Unmatched junction bases numbered 7, after V lost 1 base and J lost 5 bases. Germline loops: CDR1 SEHNR, CDR2 FQNEAQ (reference sequence). In nucleotides, the CDR3 is TGTGCCAGCAGCTTAGGCGCGGGAGAACTGGAGACCCAGTACTTC. Its protein product is CASSLGAGELETQYF.

V and J are TRBV3-1 (or the pseudogene TRBV3-2) and TRBJ2-7, with 10 bases lining up with TRBD1. This CDR3 is 12 amino acids long. With V trimmed by 10 bases and J by 7 bases, 7 bases remained unmatched. CDR1 is LGHDT, CDR2 YNNKEL, per germline (reference sequence). CDR3 protein: CATGTGAREQYF. In nucleotides, the CDR3 is TGTGCCACCGGGACAGGGGCGCGGGAGCAGTACTTC.

The sample holds a few counts of this clone. V gene TRBV28 combines with J gene TRBJ1-5; the D gene is possibly TRBD1 (5 bases). The germline CDR1 and CDR2 sequences are MDHEN and SYDVKM. Trimming took 5 bases from V and 7 from J, leaving 9 bases between them. The length of the CDR3 is 12 residues. Here the CDR3 DNA reads TGTGCCAGCAGTGGCGGGGGGCAGCCCCAGCATTTT. This gives the protein CASSGGGQPQHF.

V usage is TRBV7-9 and J usage is TRBJ2-7; 9 nucleotides agree with TRBD1. Germline lookup yields CDR1 SEHNR and CDR2 FQNEAQ (reference sequence). The ends lost 4 bases at V and 4 bases at J; junction bases unmatched: 8. The CDR3 totals 15 residues. CDR3 coding DNA: TGTGCCAGCAGCTCGCCAGGGACAGGGCTTTACGAGCAGTACTTC. Its translation: CASSSPGTGLYEQYF.

This chain uses TRBV10-3 with TRBJ2-1, with 7 bases aligning to TRBD2. The germline V gene encodes CDR1 ENHRY and CDR2 SYGVKD. CDR3 length: 13 amino acids. V shed 6 bases, J shed 9 bases, and the junction held 8 bases outside the gene matches. This CDR3 is CAISPGGEGEQFF. The CDR3, as DNA: TGTGCCATCAGCCCAGGCGGGGAGGGTGAGCAGTTCTTC.